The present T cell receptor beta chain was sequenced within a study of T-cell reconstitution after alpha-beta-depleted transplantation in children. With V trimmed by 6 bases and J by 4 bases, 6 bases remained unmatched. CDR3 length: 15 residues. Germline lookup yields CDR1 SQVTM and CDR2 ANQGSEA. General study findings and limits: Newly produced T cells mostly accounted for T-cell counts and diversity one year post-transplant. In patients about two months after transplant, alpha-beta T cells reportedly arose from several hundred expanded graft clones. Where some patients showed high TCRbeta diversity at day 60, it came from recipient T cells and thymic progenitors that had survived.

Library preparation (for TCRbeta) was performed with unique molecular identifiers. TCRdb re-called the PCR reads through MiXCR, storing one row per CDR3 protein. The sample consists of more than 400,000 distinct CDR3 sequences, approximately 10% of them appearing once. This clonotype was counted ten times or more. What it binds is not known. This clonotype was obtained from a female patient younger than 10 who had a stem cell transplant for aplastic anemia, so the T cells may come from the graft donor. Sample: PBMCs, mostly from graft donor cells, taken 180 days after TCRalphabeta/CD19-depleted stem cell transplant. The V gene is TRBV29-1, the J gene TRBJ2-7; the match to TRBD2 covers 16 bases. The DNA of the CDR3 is TGCAGCGTGTGGGGACTAGCGGGAGGGAGTTACGAGCAGTACTTC. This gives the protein CSVWGLAGGSYEQYF.